This T cell receptor (beta chain) originates from a study of metastatic and nonmetastatic thyroid tumors. Overall study context: Peripheral blood and tumor or nodule samples from malignant and benign thyroid patients were compared.

Overall study findings and caveats: Patients with malignant thyroid tumors reportedly had significantly higher TCR beta diversity than those with benign nodules, in blood and tumor.

Ten or more counts support this clone. The antigen remains unidentified. With a much larger clone just one base away, this may be a read error. Original data processing: CDR3 differences across clinicopathological groups were used to build a distant-metastasis classifier for papillary thyroid cancer. TCRdb re-called the PCR reads through MiXCR. Clone size and V and J calls follow TCRdb, not the original study. The sample lists 35,000 to 45,000 clones; approximately 30% were seen once. Each patient came to thyroid surgery without any prior treatment (of any kind). V was cut by 5 bases and J by 4 bases, with 15 bases left in between. The CDR3 loop spans 15 amino acids. In germline, CDR1 is MNHNS, CDR2 SASEGT.

The chain recombines TRBV6-1 with TRBJ1-3; a weak D match, TRBD1 (5 bases). This sequence was found in a male donor with papillary thyroid cancer or a benign thyroid nodule (not recorded which). Some clones in this sample may be carry-over from other donors' samples. Source material: blood. The CDR3 loop reads CASSRNRTLGNTIYF. The CDR3 coding sequence is TGTGCCAGCAGTAGGAACAGGACTCTCGGAAACACCATATATTTT.